A selection of T cell receptor beta chains follows, all from one sample in a study of blood T cell repertoires in COVID-19. The data were produced by immunoSEQ multiplex PCR, yet TCRdb's version contains in-frame clones alone and is incomplete. The profile covers about 180,000 clones, with 70% to 90% appearing a single time and around 10% taken by the ten largest. Sequences were obtained from peripheral blood. Source of these receptors: an elderly woman with acute or convalescent COVID-19. CDR3s include the opening cysteine and the closing phenylalanine or tryptophan. Each record gives: clone size, D gene, J gene, V gene, CDR3 DNA, CDR3 protein. D genes are given only for firm matches. Clone size, where shown, is once, few, many, or a class for clones that have expanded.

clone size: NA; D gene: NA; J gene: TRBJ1-5; V gene: TRBV2; CDR3 DNA: TGTGCCAGCAGTCCGGCAGGAGGTGGGGAGCCCCAGCATTTT; CDR3 protein: CASSPAGGGEPQHF
clone size: NA; D gene: NA; J gene: TRBJ2-7; V gene: TRBV3-1/TRBV3-2; CDR3 DNA: TGTGCCAGCAGCCAGAAACAGGGATCCGAGCAGTACTTC; CDR3 protein: CASSQKQGSEQYF
clone size: NA; D gene: TRBD1; J gene: TRBJ1-4; V gene: TRBV3-1/TRBV3-2; CDR3 DNA: TGTGCCAGCAGCCGCCGGGACAGGGACGAAAAACTGTTTTTT; CDR3 protein: CASSRRDRDEKLFF
clone size: NA; D gene: NA; J gene: TRBJ2-1; V gene: TRBV4-1; CDR3 DNA: TGCGCCAGCAGCCAAGATTACGCTATTTATGAGCAGTTCTTC; CDR3 protein: CASSQDYAIYEQFF
clone size: few; D gene: NA; J gene: TRBJ1-6; V gene: TRBV19; CDR3 DNA: TGTGCCAGTAGTCTTACTGAGAGCTCCTATAATTCACCCCTCCACTTT; CDR3 protein: CASSLTESSYNSPLHF
clone size: NA; D gene: NA; J gene: TRBJ1-1; V gene: TRBV6-5; CDR3 DNA: TGTGCCAGCAGTTTTCTAGGCACTGAAGCTTTCTTT; CDR3 protein: CASSFLGTEAFF
clone size: NA; D gene: NA; J gene: TRBJ1-6; V gene: TRBV9; CDR3 DNA: TGTGCCAGCAGCGTCGGGGAACCTTATAATTTACCCCTCCACTTT; CDR3 protein: CASSVGEPYNLPLHF
clone size: NA; D gene: TRBD2; J gene: TRBJ2-3; V gene: TRBV2; CDR3 DNA: TGTGCCAGCAGTGATGGCCGGGGGGGCCCGGCAGATACGCAGTATTTT; CDR3 protein: CASSDGRGGPADTQYF
clone size: few; D gene: TRBD1; J gene: TRBJ1-5; V gene: TRBV4-2; CDR3 DNA: TGTGCCAGCAGCCAAGGAGGACAGGGGGGGCAGCCCCAGCATTTT; CDR3 protein: CASSQGGQGGQPQHF
clone size: NA; D gene: TRBD1; J gene: TRBJ2-3; V gene: TRBV7-9; CDR3 DNA: TGTGCCAGCAGCAACCCACAGGGGGCGATCACAGATACGCAGTATTTT; CDR3 protein: CASSNPQGAITDTQYF
clone size: NA; D gene: TRBD1; J gene: TRBJ1-6; V gene: TRBV7-8; CDR3 DNA: TGTGCCAGCAGCGCCGGGACAGGGTATAATTCACCCCTCCACTTT; CDR3 protein: CASSAGTGYNSPLHF
clone size: few; D gene: TRBD1; J gene: TRBJ2-7; V gene: TRBV5-8; CDR3 DNA: TGTGCCAGCAGCTACGACAGGGGGCTCTACGAGCAGTACTTC; CDR3 protein: CASSYDRGLYEQYF
clone size: few; D gene: NA; J gene: TRBJ1-2; V gene: TRBV30; CDR3 DNA: TGTGCCTGGAGTGTATATGATGGCTACACCTTC; CDR3 protein: CAWSVYDGYTF
clone size: NA; D gene: NA; J gene: TRBJ1-3; V gene: TRBV10-3; CDR3 DNA: TGTGCCATCGGAAGGAAAGGGGACTCTGGAAACACCATATATTTT; CDR3 protein: CAIGRKGDSGNTIYF
clone size: NA; D gene: TRBD1; J gene: TRBJ1-2; V gene: TRBV7-2; CDR3 DNA: TGTGCCAGCAGCTTAGTAGGGGGCGGCTCTGGCTACACCTTC; CDR3 protein: CASSLVGGGSGYTF
clone size: NA; D gene: NA; J gene: TRBJ1-2; V gene: TRBV12-3/TRBV12-4; CDR3 DNA: TGTGCCAGCAGTTGGCAGGAAAACTATGGCTACACCTTC; CDR3 protein: CASSWQENYGYTF
clone size: NA; D gene: TRBD2; J gene: TRBJ2-2; V gene: TRBV5-1; CDR3 DNA: TGCGCCAGCAGCACCCGGACTAGCGGGAGATCCGGGGAGCTGTTTTTT; CDR3 protein: CASSTRTSGRSGELFF
clone size: NA; D gene: NA; J gene: TRBJ2-1; V gene: TRBV5-5; CDR3 DNA: TGTGCCAGCAGCCCGGAAAACAGATACAATGAGCAGTTCTTC; CDR3 protein: CASSPENRYNEQFF
clone size: once; D gene: NA; J gene: TRBJ1-4; V gene: TRBV18; CDR3 DNA: TGTGCCAGCTCACCACCGGGAGGGGCTGAGGCTAATGAAAAACTGTTTTTT; CDR3 protein: CASSPPGGAEANEKLFF
clone size: NA; D gene: TRBD1; J gene: TRBJ2-5; V gene: TRBV9; CDR3 DNA: TGTGCCAGCAGCTTACGTCCCGGGACAGGGAAGGAGACCCAGTACTTC; CDR3 protein: CASSLRPGTGKETQYF
clone size: once; D gene: TRBD2; J gene: TRBJ2-1; V gene: TRBV6-4; CDR3 DNA: TGTGCCAGCAGTACTAGCGGGGGGCCATATGAGCAGTTCTTC; CDR3 protein: CASSTSGGPYEQFF
clone size: NA; D gene: TRBD1; J gene: TRBJ1-4; V gene: TRBV6-5; CDR3 DNA: TGTGCCAGCAGACGACAGGGCGGGGAGGAAAAACTGTTTTTT; CDR3 protein: CASRRQGGEEKLFF
clone size: NA; D gene: TRBD2; J gene: TRBJ2-2; V gene: TRBV9; CDR3 DNA: TGTGCCAGCAGGAGATCGGGAGGTGGCGGGGAGCTGTTTTTT; CDR3 protein: CASRRSGGGGELFF
clone size: NA; D gene: TRBD1; J gene: TRBJ1-2; V gene: TRBV5-4; CDR3 DNA: TGTGCCAGCAGCCTCGGGACAGCCCTTAACTATGGCTACACCTTC; CDR3 protein: CASSLGTALNYGYTF
clone size: NA; D gene: NA; J gene: TRBJ2-2; V gene: TRBV2; CDR3 DNA: TGTGCCAGCAGTGAACTGGGGCTAAACACCGGGGAGCTGTTTTTT; CDR3 protein: CASSELGLNTGELFF
clone size: NA; D gene: NA; J gene: TRBJ2-2; V gene: TRBV2; CDR3 DNA: TGTGCCAGCAGTGAATTACAGGGTCACACCGGGGAGCTGTTTTTT; CDR3 protein: CASSELQGHTGELFF
clone size: NA; D gene: TRBD1; J gene: TRBJ1-2; V gene: TRBV19; CDR3 DNA: TGTGCCAGTAAACCTGACAGGGGGAACTATGGCTACACCTTC; CDR3 protein: CASKPDRGNYGYTF
clone size: NA; D gene: NA; J gene: TRBJ1-2; V gene: TRBV4-2; CDR3 DNA: TGTGCCAGCAGCCCGATTTTACAGGAGAATAACTATGGCTACACCTTC; CDR3 protein: CASSPILQENNYGYTF
clone size: NA; D gene: TRBD2; J gene: TRBJ2-1; V gene: TRBV4-1; CDR3 DNA: TGCGCCAGCAGTGTGGGACTAGCGGGAGCTACGGGTGAGCAGTTCTTC; CDR3 protein: CASSVGLAGATGEQFF
clone size: NA; D gene: TRBD2; J gene: TRBJ2-1; V gene: TRBV19; CDR3 DNA: TGTGCCAGTATGCCAGCCAGCGGGAGCCACAATGAGCAGTTCTTC; CDR3 protein: CASMPASGSHNEQFF
clone size: NA; D gene: NA; J gene: TRBJ1-1; V gene: TRBV15; CDR3 DNA: TGTGCCACCAGCATTGACAGGCGAGGTAACACTGAAGCTTTCTTT; CDR3 protein: CATSIDRRGNTEAFF
clone size: NA; D gene: NA; J gene: TRBJ1-6; V gene: TRBV20-1; CDR3 DNA: TGCAGTGCTGACGGGGGGGGACCCCTCCACTTT; CDR3 protein: CSADGGGPLHF
clone size: NA; D gene: TRBD2; J gene: TRBJ2-7; V gene: TRBV9; CDR3 DNA: TGTGCCAGCAGCGGGGAGGGAACGGGGGGTAAGCAGTACTTC; CDR3 protein: CASSGEGTGGKQYF
clone size: NA; D gene: TRBD1; J gene: TRBJ1-2; V gene: TRBV19; CDR3 DNA: TGTGCCACGGGACAGTCGAGTCAGTCTGGCTACACCTTC; CDR3 protein: CATGQSSQSGYTF
clone size: NA; D gene: NA; J gene: TRBJ1-5; V gene: TRBV6-2/TRBV6-3; CDR3 DNA: TGTGCCAGCAGCGCGGGGGGACAGCCCCAGCATTTT; CDR3 protein: CASSAGGQPQHF
clone size: NA; D gene: TRBD1; J gene: TRBJ1-6; V gene: TRBV7-2; CDR3 DNA: TGTGCCAGCAGCTTAGGGACAGGGCAGCCCCTCCACTTT; CDR3 protein: CASSLGTGQPLHF
clone size: NA; D gene: TRBD1; J gene: TRBJ2-6; V gene: TRBV3-1/TRBV3-2; CDR3 DNA: TGTGCCAGCAGCCTATCGCTGACAGGGTTGGCCTCTGGGGCCAACGTCCTGACTTTC; CDR3 protein: CASSLSLTGLASGANVLTF
clone size: NA; D gene: TRBD1; J gene: TRBJ2-1; V gene: TRBV19; CDR3 DNA: TGTGCCACCGGACAGGCCCATTACAATGAGCAGTTCTTC; CDR3 protein: CATGQAHYNEQFF
clone size: NA; D gene: NA; J gene: TRBJ2-5; V gene: TRBV9; CDR3 DNA: TGTGCCAGCAGCGGCGCCCGAGGGCCGTTTGAGACCCAGTACTTC; CDR3 protein: CASSGARGPFETQYF
clone size: NA; D gene: NA; J gene: TRBJ2-5; V gene: TRBV27; CDR3 DNA: TGTGCCAGCAGTTTCAGGGGACGAGAGACCCAGTACTTC; CDR3 protein: CASSFRGRETQYF
clone size: NA; D gene: TRBD1; J gene: TRBJ2-1; V gene: TRBV2; CDR3 DNA: TGTGCCAGCAGTGCCCCAAGAGAACAACAGGGGGCGTCCTCCTACAATGAGCAGTTCTTC; CDR3 protein: CASSAPREQQGASSYNEQFF
clone size: NA; D gene: NA; J gene: TRBJ2-3; V gene: TRBV21-1; CDR3 DNA: TGTGCCAGCGGGGCGGACGCTCCGGATACGCAGTATTTT; CDR3 protein: CASGADAPDTQYF
clone size: few; D gene: NA; J gene: TRBJ2-3; V gene: TRBV19; CDR3 DNA: TGTGCCAGTAGTGAGACTAGCACAGATACGCAGTATTTT; CDR3 protein: CASSETSTDTQYF
clone size: NA; D gene: TRBD2; J gene: TRBJ2-3; V gene: TRBV4-1; CDR3 DNA: TGCGCCAGCAGCCGACTAGCGGGAGTTGCTAATACGCAGTATTTT; CDR3 protein: CASSRLAGVANTQYF
clone size: once; D gene: TRBD1; J gene: TRBJ1-1; V gene: TRBV2; CDR3 DNA: TGTGCCAGCAGTGCAAGCCGGGACAGGGTGGGCACTGAAGCTTTCTTT; CDR3 protein: CASSASRDRVGTEAFF
clone size: NA; D gene: NA; J gene: TRBJ1-1; V gene: TRBV2; CDR3 DNA: TGTGCCAGCAGCTCAGGGGCATGGGCTGAAGCTTTCTTT; CDR3 protein: CASSSGAWAEAFF
clone size: once; D gene: TRBD2; J gene: TRBJ2-3; V gene: TRBV7-2; CDR3 DNA: TGTGCCAGCAGCTTGGGACTAGCGAGGACAGATACGCAGTATTTT; CDR3 protein: CASSLGLARTDTQYF
clone size: NA; D gene: TRBD1; J gene: TRBJ1-5; V gene: TRBV19; CDR3 DNA: TGTGCCAGTAGCCAGACAGGGGGTTATAATCAGCCCCAGCATTTT; CDR3 protein: CASSQTGGYNQPQHF
clone size: NA; D gene: NA; J gene: TRBJ1-1; V gene: TRBV20-1; CDR3 DNA: TGCAGTGCTAGTGTCAGGGCGAACACTGAAGCTTTCTTT; CDR3 protein: CSASVRANTEAFF
clone size: NA; D gene: NA; J gene: TRBJ1-2; V gene: TRBV3-1/TRBV3-2; CDR3 DNA: TGTGCCAGCAGCCAAGGCAGGACTAACTATGGCTACACCTTC; CDR3 protein: CASSQGRTNYGYTF
clone size: NA; D gene: TRBD1; J gene: TRBJ1-2; V gene: TRBV5-4; CDR3 DNA: TGTGCCAGCAGCCCGGGACAGGGGGCAACTAACTATGGCTACACCTTC; CDR3 protein: CASSPGQGATNYGYTF
clone size: NA; D gene: TRBD1; J gene: TRBJ1-5; V gene: TRBV15; CDR3 DNA: TGTGCCACCAGCAGGGCAGGGGGTGGCAATCAGCCCCAGCATTTT; CDR3 protein: CATSRAGGGNQPQHF
clone size: NA; D gene: TRBD2; J gene: TRBJ2-5; V gene: TRBV4-1; CDR3 DNA: TGCGCCAGCAGCCGCCGGACTAGCGGGGAAGTTTGGGAGACCCAGTACTTC; CDR3 protein: CASSRRTSGEVWETQYF
clone size: NA; D gene: NA; J gene: TRBJ1-2; V gene: TRBV4-2; CDR3 DNA: TGTGCCAGCAGCCATCTGCAGGCCATAATTAACTATGGCTACACCTTC; CDR3 protein: CASSHLQAIINYGYTF
clone size: NA; D gene: NA; J gene: TRBJ2-3; V gene: TRBV20-1; CDR3 DNA: TGCAGTGCTAGTGGCACCGACAGGCCTGATACGCAGTATTTT; CDR3 protein: CSASGTDRPDTQYF
clone size: NA; D gene: TRBD2; J gene: TRBJ2-1; V gene: TRBV7-2; CDR3 DNA: TGTGCCAGCAGCTCCTTAGCGGGGGGGGCTTCCTACAATGAGCAGTTCTTC; CDR3 protein: CASSSLAGGASYNEQFF
clone size: NA; D gene: TRBD1; J gene: TRBJ2-6; V gene: TRBV5-6; CDR3 DNA: TGTGCCAGCAGCCAACCCACCGGGACAGGGGCCTCTGGGGCCAACGTCCTGACTTTC; CDR3 protein: CASSQPTGTGASGANVLTF
clone size: NA; D gene: NA; J gene: TRBJ2-5; V gene: TRBV9; CDR3 DNA: TGTGCCAGCAGCGTAGGGCCGGGGAACCAAGAGACCCAGTACTTC; CDR3 protein: CASSVGPGNQETQYF